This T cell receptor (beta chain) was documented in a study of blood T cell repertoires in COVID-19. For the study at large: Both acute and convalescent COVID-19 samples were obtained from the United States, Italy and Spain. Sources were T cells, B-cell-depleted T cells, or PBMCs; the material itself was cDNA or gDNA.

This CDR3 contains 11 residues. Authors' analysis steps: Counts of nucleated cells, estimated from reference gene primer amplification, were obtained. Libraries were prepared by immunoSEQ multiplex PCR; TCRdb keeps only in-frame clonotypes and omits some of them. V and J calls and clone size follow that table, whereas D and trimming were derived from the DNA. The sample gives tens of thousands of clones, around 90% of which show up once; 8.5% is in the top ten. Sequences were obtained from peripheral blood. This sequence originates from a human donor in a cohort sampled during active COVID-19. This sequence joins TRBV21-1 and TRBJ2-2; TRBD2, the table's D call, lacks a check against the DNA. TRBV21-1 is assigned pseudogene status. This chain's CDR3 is CASSPTGELFF. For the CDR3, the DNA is TGTGCCAGCAGCCCTACCGGGGAGCTGTTTTTT.